The sequence of this TCR beta chain was determined in a study of OX40 agonist ivuxolimab in advanced cancers. After removal of 3 bases from V and 8 bases from J, the junction contained 7 bases not matched to a gene. The germline gives CDR1 GTSNPN, CDR2 SVGIG (reference sequence). The CDR3 consists of 15 residues. About this clone itself: No antigen is known for it.

Libraries were prepared by immunoSEQ multiplex PCR; TCRdb keeps only in-frame clonotypes and omits some of them. The sample lists around 78,000 clones, 81% occurring once. Study-level findings and limits: Certain nonresponding patients likewise had low normalized T-cell clonal expansion.

V is TRBV30 and J is TRBJ2-1, with 13 positions matching TRBD2. The sequenced sample was CD4+ or CD8+ T cells sorted from blood, obtained in a trial of the OX40 agonist ivuxolimab. This sequence was found in an adult with an advanced solid tumor such as melanoma, head and neck, liver or kidney cancer. The CDR3 region has the DNA TGTGCCTGGAGGCACGGACTAGCGGGAGTGGATGAGCAGTTCTTC. It specifies CAWRHGLAGVDEQFF.